This passage covers 2 T cell receptor beta chains from one sample sequenced in a study of human T cells and chemical hapten exposure. Unique molecular identifiers were affixed to discrete cDNA molecules within the library. TCRdb itself ran the reads through MiXCR, one entry per CDR3 protein. The sample contains about 120,000 distinct CDR3 sequences, roughly 8.5% of which appear only once. Unfractionated whole blood was the source of the extracted total RNA. Sequenced input: whole blood. The receptors come from a human donor in good health. Some clones in this sample may be carry-over from other donors' samples.

The rearrangement links TRBV29-1 to TRBJ2-2; possibly TRBD1 for D (5 bases). CDR3 length equals 12 residues. The germline CDR1 and CDR2 sequences are SQVTM and ANQGSEA. With 6 bases removed from V and 4 bases from J, the gap between germline ends came to 9 bases. The DNA for the CDR3 is TGCAGCGTCCGACAGAGCACCGGGGAGCTGTTTTTT. Amino acid sequence: CSVRQSTGELFF.

This clonotype was seen a handful of times. V is TRBV29-1 and J is TRBJ2-2; weak D call: TRBD2 (5 bases). The CDR3 has 11 residues. Per germline, CDR1 SQVTM and CDR2 ANQGSEA. V was shortened by 5 bases and J by 5 bases, with 6 bases between the two germline ends. CDR3 region: CSVWRTGELFF. The DNA for the CDR3 is TGCAGCGTTTGGAGGACCGGGGAGCTGTTTTTT.